The clone carrying this TCR beta chain showed up just a few times. Antigen specificity is unknown. These data come from a study of T-cell reconstitution after alpha-beta-depleted transplantation in children. Notes on the study in general: Expanded clones from the graft, numbering several hundred, reportedly supplied alpha-beta T cells about two months after transplant.

Unique molecular identifiers were incorporated when the TCRbeta library was constructed. TCRdb reprocessed the PCR reads with MiXCR, giving one entry per CDR3 protein. The data contain 450,000 to 550,000 distinct CDR3 sequences, 10% to 12% of them singletons. The CDR3 contains 19 residues. Germline CDR1 SGHRS, CDR2 YFSETQ. Trimming pared 3 bases from V and 9 bases from J, leaving 33 bases between. The source of this sequence is a female patient aged 2 to 10 who had a stem cell transplant for aplastic anemia, so the T cells may come from the graft donor. The sample consisted of PBMCs, mostly from graft donor cells, taken 180 days after TCRalphabeta/CD19-depleted stem cell transplant. The chain combines TRBV5-1 with TRBJ2-5; TRBD2 is a possible D gene (7 bases). The DNA for the CDR3 is TGCGCCAGCAGCTACTTGCGGGGAATAGCGGAGAGGAGAGGGGGGGCCCAGTACTTC. Its translation: CASSYLRGIAERRGGAQYF.